One T cell receptor beta chain is described in this entry. The target of this receptor is not known. Qualities for individual bases were not recorded, and no much larger clone is one base off. The germline V gene yields MDHEN for CDR1 and SYDVKM for CDR2. From cysteine to phenylalanine, the CDR3 is 17 amino acids long. Only CDR3 DNA is held: 51 bases, read in frame from base 1. At the junction V is shortened by 5 bases and J by 2 bases; bases outside the gene matches: 8. The sample is drawn from a study of blood T cell repertoires in COVID-19 (dated by TCRdb to 2019 to 2021). A note on the overall study: Collaborator samples came from the United States, Italy and Spain and covered acute and convalescent phases of COVID-19. The dataset comprised deeply sampled blood TCRbeta repertoires from subjects exposed to, actively infected with, or recovered from COVID-19. The sample metadata nearly always contained a de-identified subject ID, COVID-19 status, age in years and sex. The material from the prospective study consisted of cDNA or gDNA derived from T cells, B-cell-depleted T cells, or PBMCs. The repertoires were released in a freely available public database intended as a resource for research on the immune response to SARS-CoV-2. Where available, HLA class I and class II types were taken from metadata supplied by the sample provider and were not determined by assay-based typing. Samples were obtained from the ongoing ImmuneRACE study (first 160 participants) and from some 1,200 subjects provided by 6 global collaborators. Beyond this particular receptor, the publication reports: How much clinical and demographic metadata was included differed by source and by participant, and the metadata was provided uncurated.

The collaborating institutions used their own protocols to collect whole blood in K2EDTA tubes. For TCRbeta analysis, collaborators shipped samples as frozen whole blood, isolated PBMCs, or DNA extracted from either of those sample types. TCRbeta CDR3 regions were amplified from genomic DNA using the immunoSEQ Assay, a bias-controlled multiplex PCR. The authors' pipeline ran thus. The number of nucleated cells in each sample was estimated from the amplification of reference gene primers within the assay. To quantify the absolute abundance of each unique TCRbeta CDR3 rearrangement, sequence reads were collapsed and filtered. For each sample, productive Simpson clonality was calculated by taking the square root of Simpson's diversity index across productive rearrangements. TCRdb provides this immuneACCESS table in a form limited to in-frame rearrangements. Some clones are lacking; in checked studies, under half of them reflect an unresolved V gene, and why the rest are absent is not known. V and J calls and clone size are given by that table; D and trimming were obtained from the DNA. This sample is represented by around 77,000 clones; approximately 89% of them were singletons. The ten largest clones take up 4% to 5.5% of the sample.

Sample: peripheral blood. This sequence was found in a man older than 75 with acute or convalescent COVID-19. The chain links TRBV28 with TRBJ1-5; 11 central nucleotides agree with TRBD1. The CDR3 protein is CASSRGTGGSGNQPQHF. The base sequence is TGTGCCAGCAGTAGAGGGACAGGGGGATCGGGCAATCAGCCCCAGCATTTT.